This TCR beta chain was profiled in a study of T cells in Graves' hyperthyroidism and ophthalmopathy. Uncontrolled infection, other autoimmune disease, pregnancy or lactation disqualified patients from enrolment. This clonotype was picked up a small number of times. Its target is unknown. Researchers amplified the TCR beta CDR3 regions from RNA transcripts. Initially, a first-round RT-PCR of the TCR CDR3 employed the HTBI primer set. TCRdb recomputed calls from the multiplex PCR reads with MiXCR, one row per CDR3 protein. Of some 440,000 distinct CDR3 sequences listed, 15% to 18% are singletons. Trimming left V 4 bases short and J 1 base short, with 12 bases between. Germline V gives CDR1 SGHDT, CDR2 YYEEEE. This CDR3 comprises 15 residues. Whole-study results and caveats: The majority of expanded thyroid clonotypes above 0.001 also appeared in blood.

This clonotype was obtained from a woman between 18 and 29 years old with Graves' hyperthyroidism. The chain carries TRBV5-6 and TRBJ2-1; D gene ambiguous. The sample consisted of blood. CDR3 region: CASSKRRGSYNEQFF. DNA for the CDR3: TGTGCCAGCAGCAAGAGACGCGGTTCCTACAATGAGCAGTTCTTC.